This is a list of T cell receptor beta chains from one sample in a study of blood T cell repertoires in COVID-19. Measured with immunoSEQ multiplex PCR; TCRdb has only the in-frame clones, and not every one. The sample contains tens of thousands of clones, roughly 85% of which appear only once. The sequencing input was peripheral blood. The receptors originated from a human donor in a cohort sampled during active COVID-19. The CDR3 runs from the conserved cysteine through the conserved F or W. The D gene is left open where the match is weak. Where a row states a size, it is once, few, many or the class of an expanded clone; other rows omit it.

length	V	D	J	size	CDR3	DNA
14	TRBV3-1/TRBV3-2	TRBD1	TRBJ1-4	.	CASSTGAPNEKLFF	TGTGCCAGCAGCACAGGGGCCCCTAATGAAAAACTGTTTTTT
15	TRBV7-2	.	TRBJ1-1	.	CASSLTTQGLGEAFF	TGTGCCAGCAGCCTTACCACTCAGGGACTAGGTGAAGCTTTCTTT
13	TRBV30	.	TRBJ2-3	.	CAWSVRDTDTQYF	TGTGCCTGGAGTGTCCGGGACACAGATACGCAGTATTTT
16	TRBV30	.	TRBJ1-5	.	CAWSPEDGVSNQPQHF	TGTGCCTGGAGTCCCGAGGACGGGGTGAGCAATCAGCCCCAGCATTTT
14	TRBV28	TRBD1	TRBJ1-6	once	CASSLGQLNSPLHF	TGTGCCAGCAGTTTGGGACAGCTTAATTCACCCCTCCACTTT
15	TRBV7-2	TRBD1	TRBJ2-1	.	CASSQRQGPWDEQFF	TGTGCCAGCAGCCAAAGACAGGGCCCCTGGGATGAGCAGTTCTTC
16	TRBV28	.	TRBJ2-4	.	CASSLYRAKGKNIQYF	TGTGCCAGCAGTCTATACAGGGCGAAGGGAAAAAACATTCAGTACTTC
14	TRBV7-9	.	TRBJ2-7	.	CASSLAGNGREQYF	TGTGCCAGCAGCTTAGCAGGCAATGGGCGCGAGCAGTACTTC
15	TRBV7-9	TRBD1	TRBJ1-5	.	CASSRDRGINQPQHF	TGTGCCAGCAGCCGGGACAGGGGAATTAATCAGCCCCAGCATTTT
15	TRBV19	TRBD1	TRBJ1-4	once	CASSVLQGRHEKLFF	TGTGCCAGTAGTGTACTACAGGGGAGGCATGAAAAACTGTTTTTT
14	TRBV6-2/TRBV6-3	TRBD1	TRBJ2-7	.	CASSPGQGLYEQYF	TGTGCCAGCAGCCCAGGACAGGGGCTGTACGAGCAGTACTTC
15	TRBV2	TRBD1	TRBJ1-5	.	CASSVARGQTSPIDF	TGTGCCAGCAGTGTGGCCCGGGGACAGACCAGCCCCATTGATTTT
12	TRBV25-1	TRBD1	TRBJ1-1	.	CASTDRGTEAFF	TGTGCCAGCACAGACAGGGGGACTGAAGCTTTCTTT
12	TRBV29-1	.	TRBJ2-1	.	CSVGVSAISEFF	TGCAGCGTCGGGGTCAGCGCCATATCAGAGTTCTTC
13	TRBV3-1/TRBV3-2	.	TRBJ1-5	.	CASSQDGGRPQHF	TGTGCCAGCAGCCAAGATGGTGGGCGGCCCCAGCATTTT
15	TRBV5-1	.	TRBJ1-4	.	CASSISTGVTEKLFF	TGCGCCAGCAGCATATCGACAGGTGTGACTGAAAAACTGTTTTTT
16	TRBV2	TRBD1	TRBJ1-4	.	CASSGTGMVGNEKLFF	TGTGCCAGCAGCGGGACAGGGATGGTCGGGAATGAAAAACTGTTTTTT
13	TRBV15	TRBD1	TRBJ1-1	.	CATSSTGVTEAFF	TGTGCCACCAGCAGTACAGGGGTAACTGAAGCTTTCTTT
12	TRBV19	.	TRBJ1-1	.	CASSTPGSEAFF	TGTGCCAGTAGTACCCCGGGGAGTGAAGCTTTCTTT
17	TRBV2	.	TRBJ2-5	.	CASSDENFGTGEETQYF	TGTGCCAGCAGTGATGAAAATTTTGGTACAGGTGAAGAGACCCAGTACTTC
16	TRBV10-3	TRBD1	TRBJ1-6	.	CAISESGQVDNSPLHF	TGTGCCATCAGTGAGTCCGGACAGGTTGATAATTCACCCCTCCACTTT
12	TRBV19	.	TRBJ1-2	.	CASSRDFYGYTF	TGTGCCAGTTCTAGGGACTTCTATGGCTACACCTTC
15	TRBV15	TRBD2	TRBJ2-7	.	CATSSLRGNSYEQYF	TGTGCCACCAGCAGCTTGCGGGGGAACTCCTACGAGCAGTACTTC
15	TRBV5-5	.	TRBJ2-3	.	CASSNPRVSTDTQYF	TGTGCCAGCAGCAACCCCAGGGTTAGCACAGATACGCAGTATTTT
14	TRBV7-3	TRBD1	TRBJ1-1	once	CASSTRQGSPEAFF	TGTGCCAGCAGCACCAGACAGGGATCTCCCGAAGCTTTCTTT
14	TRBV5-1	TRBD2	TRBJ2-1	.	CASSGNSGNLEQFF	TGCGCCAGCAGCGGTAATAGCGGGAATCTTGAGCAGTTCTTC
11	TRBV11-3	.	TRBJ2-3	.	CASSQSNTQYF	TGTGCCAGCAGCCAATCTAATACGCAGTATTTT
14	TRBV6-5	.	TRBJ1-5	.	CASREYVSNQPQHF	TGTGCCAGCCGGGAATACGTTAGCAATCAGCCCCAGCATTTT
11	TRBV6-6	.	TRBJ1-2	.	CASSPGQSYTF	TGTGCCAGCAGCCCAGGGCAAAGCTACACCTTC
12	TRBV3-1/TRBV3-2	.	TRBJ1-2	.	CASSDTGFGYTF	TGTGCCAGCAGCGATACAGGTTTTGGCTACACCTTC
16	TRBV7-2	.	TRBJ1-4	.	CASSLDSYSERGKLFF	TGTGCCAGCAGCTTGGACAGTTATAGCGAACGGGGAAAACTGTTTTTT
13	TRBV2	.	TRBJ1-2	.	CASSIQSGYGYTF	TGTGCCAGCAGTATACAGTCAGGGTATGGCTACACCTTC
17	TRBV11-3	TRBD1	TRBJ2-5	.	CASSPGRDRGRGETQYF	TGTGCCAGCAGCCCAGGAAGGGACAGGGGGCGCGGAGAGACCCAGTACTTC
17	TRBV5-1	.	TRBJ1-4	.	CASSPFRDTATNEKLFF	TGCGCCAGCAGCCCATTTCGTGACACGGCAACTAATGAAAAACTGTTTTTT
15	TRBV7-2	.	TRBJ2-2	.	CASTKGGGTTGELFF	TGTGCCAGCACCAAAGGTGGCGGCACCACCGGGGAGCTGTTTTTT
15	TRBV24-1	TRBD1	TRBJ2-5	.	CATSDPRQGQETQYF	TGTGCCACCAGTGACCCACGACAGGGTCAAGAGACCCAGTACTTC
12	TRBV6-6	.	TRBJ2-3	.	CASSPPLGSQYF	TGTGCCAGCAGTCCGCCCCTGGGCTCGCAGTATTTT
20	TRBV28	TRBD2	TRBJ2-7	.	CASSPRPGLAEIPTAYEQYF	TGTGCCAGCAGTCCTCGACCGGGACTAGCGGAAATACCGACCGCCTACGAGCAGTACTTC
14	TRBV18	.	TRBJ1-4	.	CASSPVTGGEKLFF	TGTGCCAGCTCACCAGTGACGGGGGGTGAAAAACTGTTTTTT
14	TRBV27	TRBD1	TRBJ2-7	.	CASSLGTGGGEQYF	TGTGCCAGCAGTCTCGGGACAGGCGGTGGGGAGCAGTACTTC
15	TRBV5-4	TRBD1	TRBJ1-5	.	CASSPGQGLNQPQHF	TGTGCCAGCAGCCCCGGACAGGGTTTGAATCAGCCCCAGCATTTT
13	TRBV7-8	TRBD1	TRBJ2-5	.	CASRVQGQETQYF	TGTGCCAGCAGGGTACAGGGGCAAGAGACCCAGTACTTC
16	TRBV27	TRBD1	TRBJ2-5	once	CASSPRTGGSRETQYF	TGTGCCAGCAGTCCCCGGACAGGGGGAAGTAGGGAGACCCAGTACTTC
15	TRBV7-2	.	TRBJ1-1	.	CASSLAGGRGTEAFF	TGTGCCAGCAGCCTCGCCGGCGGGAGGGGCACTGAAGCTTTCTTT
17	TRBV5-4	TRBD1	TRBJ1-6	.	CASSIGGRTGYNSPLHF	TGTGCCAGCAGTATTGGGGGTAGGACAGGCTATAATTCACCCCTCCACTTT
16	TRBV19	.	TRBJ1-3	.	CASSPFEAASGNTIYF	TGTGCCAGTAGTCCGTTCGAGGCAGCCTCTGGAAACACCATATATTTT
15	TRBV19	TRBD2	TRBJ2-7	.	CASSIASGSSYEQYF	TGTGCCAGTAGTATTGCTAGCGGAAGCTCCTACGAGCAGTACTTC
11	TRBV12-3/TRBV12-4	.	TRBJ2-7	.	CASSLGGRQYF	TGTGCCAGCAGTTTGGGGGGGCGGCAGTACTTC
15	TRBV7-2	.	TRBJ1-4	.	CASSSDSATNEKLFF	TGTGCCAGCAGCTCCGACTCTGCAACTAATGAAAAACTGTTTTTT